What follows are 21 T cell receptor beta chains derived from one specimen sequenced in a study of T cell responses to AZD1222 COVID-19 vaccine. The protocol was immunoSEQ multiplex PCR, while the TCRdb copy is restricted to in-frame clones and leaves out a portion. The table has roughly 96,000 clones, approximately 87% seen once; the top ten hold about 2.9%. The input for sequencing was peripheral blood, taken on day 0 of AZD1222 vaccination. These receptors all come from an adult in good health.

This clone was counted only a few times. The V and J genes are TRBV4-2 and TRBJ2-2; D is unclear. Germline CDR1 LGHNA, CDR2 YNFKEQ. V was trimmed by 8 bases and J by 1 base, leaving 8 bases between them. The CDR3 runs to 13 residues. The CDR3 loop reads CASSNGNTGELFF. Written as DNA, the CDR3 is TGTGCCAGCTCCAACGGGAACACCGGGGAGCTGTTTTTT.

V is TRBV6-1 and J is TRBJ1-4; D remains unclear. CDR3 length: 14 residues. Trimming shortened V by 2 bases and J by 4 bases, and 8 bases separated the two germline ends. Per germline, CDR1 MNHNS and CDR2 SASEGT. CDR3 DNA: TGTGCCAGCAGTGAAATGGGTCATAATGAAAAACTGTTTTTT. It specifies CASSEMGHNEKLFF.

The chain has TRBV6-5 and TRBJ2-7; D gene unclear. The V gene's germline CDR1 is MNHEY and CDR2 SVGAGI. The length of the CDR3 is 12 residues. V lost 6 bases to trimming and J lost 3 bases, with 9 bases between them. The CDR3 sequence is CASRTNLYEQYF. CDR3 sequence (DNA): TGTGCCAGCAGAACGAACCTCTACGAGCAGTACTTC.

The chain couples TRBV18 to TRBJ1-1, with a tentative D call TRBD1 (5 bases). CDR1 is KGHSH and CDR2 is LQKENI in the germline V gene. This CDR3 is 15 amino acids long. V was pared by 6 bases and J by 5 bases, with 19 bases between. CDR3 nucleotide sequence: TGTGCCAGCTCCCAAGCACTCGAGGGGCAAACTGAAGCTTTCTTT. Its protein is CASSQALEGQTEAFF.

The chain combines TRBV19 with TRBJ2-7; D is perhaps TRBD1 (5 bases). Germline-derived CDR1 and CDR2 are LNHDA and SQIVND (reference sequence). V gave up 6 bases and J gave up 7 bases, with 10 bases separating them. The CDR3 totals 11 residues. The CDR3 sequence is CASRNNREQYF. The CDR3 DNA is TGTGCCAGTAGAAACAACAGGGAGCAGTACTTC.

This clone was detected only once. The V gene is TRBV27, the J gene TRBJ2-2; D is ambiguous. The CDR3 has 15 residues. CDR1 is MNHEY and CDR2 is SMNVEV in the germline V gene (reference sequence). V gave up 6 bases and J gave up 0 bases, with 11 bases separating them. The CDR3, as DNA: TGTGCCAGCAGCTTTGGCGTTCCGAACACCGGGGAGCTGTTTTTT. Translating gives CASSFGVPNTGELFF.

The CDR3 bases are TGTGCCAGCTCACCATTGCACGGGACAGGAAAGAACGAGCAGTACTTC. It encodes CASSPLHGTGKNEQYF. V is TRBV18 and J is TRBJ2-7, with 8 nucleotides matching TRBD1. The V gene end was trimmed by 2 bases and the J gene end by 5 bases; junction bases not matched to a gene: 11. There are 16 residues in the CDR3. CDR1 is KGHSH, CDR2 LQKENI, per germline.

CDR3 protein: CASSLGQNYGYTF. The CDR3 coding sequence is TGTGCCAGCAGTTTAGGACAGAACTATGGCTACACCTTC. The chain links TRBV6-5 to TRBJ1-2; D might be TRBD1 (6 bases). Germline V gene data show CDR1 as MNHEY and CDR2 as SVGAGI. V lost 4 bases to trimming and J lost 2 bases, with 8 bases between them. The CDR3 consists of 13 residues.

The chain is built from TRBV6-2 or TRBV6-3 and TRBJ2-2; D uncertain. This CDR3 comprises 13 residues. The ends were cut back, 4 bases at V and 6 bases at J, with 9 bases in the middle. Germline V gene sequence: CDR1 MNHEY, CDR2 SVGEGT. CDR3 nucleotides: TGTGCCAGCAGTTCCGGCGTCGCCGGGGAGCTGTTTTTT. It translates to CASSSGVAGELFF.

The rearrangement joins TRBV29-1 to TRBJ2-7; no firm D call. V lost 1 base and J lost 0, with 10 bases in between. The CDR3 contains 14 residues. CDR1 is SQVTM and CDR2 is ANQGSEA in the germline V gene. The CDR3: CSVEGLVDSYEQYF. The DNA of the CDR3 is TGCAGCGTTGAAGGTTTAGTTGACTCCTACGAGCAGTACTTC.

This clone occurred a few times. This CDR3 reads CASSWDSSREAFF. In DNA, the CDR3 is TGTGCCAGTAGTTGGGACAGTTCAAGGGAAGCTTTCTTT. The V gene is TRBV19, the J gene TRBJ1-1; TRBD1 matches 7 bases. The germline CDR1 and CDR2 sequences are LNHDA and SQIVND (reference sequence). The CDR3 loop spans 13 amino acids. The V and J ends lost 5 bases and 8 bases, in that order; junction bases with no gene match: 8.

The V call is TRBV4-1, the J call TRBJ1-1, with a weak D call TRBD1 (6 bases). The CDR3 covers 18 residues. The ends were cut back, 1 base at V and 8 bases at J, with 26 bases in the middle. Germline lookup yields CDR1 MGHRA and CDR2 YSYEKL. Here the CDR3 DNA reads TGCGCCAGCAGCCAAGGAAACGGGGGCTCTCGATATTGGGGCGAAGCTTTCTTT. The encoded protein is CASSQGNGGSRYWGEAFF.

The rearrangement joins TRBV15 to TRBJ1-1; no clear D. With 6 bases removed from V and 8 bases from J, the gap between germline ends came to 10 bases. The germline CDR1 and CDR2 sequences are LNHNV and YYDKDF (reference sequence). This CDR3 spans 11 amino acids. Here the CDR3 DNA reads TGTGCCACCAGGAGTATAAGCGAAGCTTTCTTT. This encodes CATRSISEAFF.

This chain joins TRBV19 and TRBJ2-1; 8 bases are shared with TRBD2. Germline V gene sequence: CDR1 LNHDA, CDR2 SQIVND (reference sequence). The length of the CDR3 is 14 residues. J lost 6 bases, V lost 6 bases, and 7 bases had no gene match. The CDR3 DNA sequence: TGTGCCAGTAGGTCACCGGGACTAGGCAATGAGCAGTTCTTC. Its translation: CASRSPGLGNEQFF.

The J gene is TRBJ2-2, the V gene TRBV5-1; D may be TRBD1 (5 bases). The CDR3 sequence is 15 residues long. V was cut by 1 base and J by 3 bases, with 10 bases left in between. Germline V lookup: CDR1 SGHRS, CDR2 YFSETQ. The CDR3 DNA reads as TGCGCCAGCAGCTTGTCCAGGGTGGACACCGGGGAGCTGTTTTTT. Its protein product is CASSLSRVDTGELFF. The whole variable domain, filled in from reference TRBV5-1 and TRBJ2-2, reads KAGVTQTPRYLIKTRGQQVTLSCSPISGHRSVSWYQQTPGQGLQFLFEYFSETQRNKGNFPGRFSGRQFSNSRSEMNVSTLELGDSALYLCASSLSRVDTGELFFGEGSRLTVL.

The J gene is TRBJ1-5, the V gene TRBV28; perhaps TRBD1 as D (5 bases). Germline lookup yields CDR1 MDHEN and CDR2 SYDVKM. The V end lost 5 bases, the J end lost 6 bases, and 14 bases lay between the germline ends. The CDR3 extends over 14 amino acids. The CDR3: CASSRRGISQPQHF. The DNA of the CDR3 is TGTGCCAGCAGTCGGAGGGGTATCAGTCAGCCCCAGCATTTT. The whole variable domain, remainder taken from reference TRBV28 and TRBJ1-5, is DVKVTQSSRYLVKRTGEKVFLECVQDMDHENMFWYRQDPGLGLRLIYFSYDVKMKEKGDIPEGYSVSREKKERFSLILESASTNQTSMYLCASSRRGISQPQHFGDGTRLSIL.

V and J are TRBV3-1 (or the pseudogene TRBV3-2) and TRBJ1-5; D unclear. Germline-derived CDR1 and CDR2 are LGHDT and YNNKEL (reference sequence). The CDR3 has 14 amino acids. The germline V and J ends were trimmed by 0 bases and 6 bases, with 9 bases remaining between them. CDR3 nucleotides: TGTGCCAGCAGCCAAGATCGAAGGGTTCAGCCCCAGCATTTT. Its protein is CASSQDRRVQPQHF.

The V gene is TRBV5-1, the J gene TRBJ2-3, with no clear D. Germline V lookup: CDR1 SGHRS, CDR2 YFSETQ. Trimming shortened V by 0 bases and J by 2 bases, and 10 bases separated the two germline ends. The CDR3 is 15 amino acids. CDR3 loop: CASSLASQPTDTQYF. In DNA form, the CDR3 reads TGCGCCAGCAGCTTGGCATCACAGCCCACAGATACGCAGTATTTT.

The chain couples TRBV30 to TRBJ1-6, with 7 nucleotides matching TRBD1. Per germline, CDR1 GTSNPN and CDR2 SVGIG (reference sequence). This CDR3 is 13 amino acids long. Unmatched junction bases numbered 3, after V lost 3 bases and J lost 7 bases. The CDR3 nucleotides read TGTGCCTGGAGGGACAGGAAAAATTCACCCCTCCACTTT. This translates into CAWRDRKNSPLHF.

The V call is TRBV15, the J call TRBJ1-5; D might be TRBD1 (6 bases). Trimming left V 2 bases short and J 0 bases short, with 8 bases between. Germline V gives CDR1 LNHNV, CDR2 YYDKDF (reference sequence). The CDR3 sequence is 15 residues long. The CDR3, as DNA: TGTGCCACCAGCAGAACAGGGAGTAGCAATCAGCCCCAGCATTTT. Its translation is CATSRTGSSNQPQHF.

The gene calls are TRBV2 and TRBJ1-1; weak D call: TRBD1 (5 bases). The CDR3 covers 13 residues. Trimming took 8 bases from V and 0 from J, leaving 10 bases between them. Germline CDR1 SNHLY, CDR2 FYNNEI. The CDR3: CASGGHVNTEAFF. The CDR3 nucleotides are TGTGCCAGCGGCGGACACGTGAACACTGAAGCTTTCTTT.